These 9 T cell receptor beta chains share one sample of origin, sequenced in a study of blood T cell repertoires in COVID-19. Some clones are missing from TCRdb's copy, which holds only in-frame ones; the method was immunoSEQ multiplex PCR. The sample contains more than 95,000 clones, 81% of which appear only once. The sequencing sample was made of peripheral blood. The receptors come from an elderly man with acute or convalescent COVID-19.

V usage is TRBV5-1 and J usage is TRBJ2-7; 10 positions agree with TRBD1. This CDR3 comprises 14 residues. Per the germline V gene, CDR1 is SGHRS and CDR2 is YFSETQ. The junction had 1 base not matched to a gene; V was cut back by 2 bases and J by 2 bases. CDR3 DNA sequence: TGCGCCAGCAGCTTAGGGACAGGGGCCTACGAGCAGTACTTC. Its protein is CASSLGTGAYEQYF.

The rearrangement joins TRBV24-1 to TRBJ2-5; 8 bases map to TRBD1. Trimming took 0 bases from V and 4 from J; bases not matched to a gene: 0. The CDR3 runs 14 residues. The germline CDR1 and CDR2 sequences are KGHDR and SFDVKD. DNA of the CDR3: TGTGCCACCAGTGATTTGGACAGGGGAGAGACCCAGTACTTC. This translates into CATSDLDRGETQYF.

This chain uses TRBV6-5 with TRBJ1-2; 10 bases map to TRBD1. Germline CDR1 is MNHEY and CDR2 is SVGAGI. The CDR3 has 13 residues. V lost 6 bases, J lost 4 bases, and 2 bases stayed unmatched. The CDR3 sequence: CASRTGGTYGYTF. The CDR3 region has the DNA TGTGCCAGCAGGACAGGGGGCACCTATGGCTACACCTTC.

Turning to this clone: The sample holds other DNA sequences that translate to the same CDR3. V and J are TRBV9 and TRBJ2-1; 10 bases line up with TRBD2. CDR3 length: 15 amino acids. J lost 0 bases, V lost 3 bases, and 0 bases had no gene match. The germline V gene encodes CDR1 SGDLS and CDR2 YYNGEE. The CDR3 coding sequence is TGTGCCAGCAGCGCTAGCGGGAGCTCCTACAATGAGCAGTTCTTC. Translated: CASSASGSSYNEQFF. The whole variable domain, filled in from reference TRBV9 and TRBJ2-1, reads DSGVTQTPKHLITATGQRVTLRCSPRSGDLSVYWYQQSLDQGLQFLIQYYNGEERAKGNILERFSAQQFPDLHSELNLSSLELGDSALYFCASSASGSSYNEQFFGPGTRLTVL.

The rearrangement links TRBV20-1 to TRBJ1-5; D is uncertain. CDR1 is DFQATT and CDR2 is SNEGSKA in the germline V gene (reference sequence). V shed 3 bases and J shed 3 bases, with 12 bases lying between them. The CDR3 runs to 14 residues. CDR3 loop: CSASPGILNQPQHF. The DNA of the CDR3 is TGCAGTGCTAGTCCCGGGATCCTCAATCAGCCCCAGCATTTT.

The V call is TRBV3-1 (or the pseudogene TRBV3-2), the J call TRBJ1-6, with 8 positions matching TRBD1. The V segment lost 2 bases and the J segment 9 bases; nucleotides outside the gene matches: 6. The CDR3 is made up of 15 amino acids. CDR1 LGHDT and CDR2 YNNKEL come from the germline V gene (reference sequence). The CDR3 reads CASSQTGTGRSPLHF. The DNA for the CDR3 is TGTGCCAGCAGCCAAACCGGGACAGGACGTTCACCCCTCCACTTT.

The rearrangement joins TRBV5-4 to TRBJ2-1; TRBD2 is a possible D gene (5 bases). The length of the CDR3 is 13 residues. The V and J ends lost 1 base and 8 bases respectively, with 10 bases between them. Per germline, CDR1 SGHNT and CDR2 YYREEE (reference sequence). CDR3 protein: CASSLWLAYEQFF. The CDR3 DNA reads TGTGCCAGCAGCTTGTGGCTAGCATATGAGCAGTTCTTC. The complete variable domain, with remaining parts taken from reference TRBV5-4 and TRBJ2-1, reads ETGVTQSPTHLIKTRGQQVTLRCSSQSGHNTVSWYQQALGQGPQFIFQYYREEENGRGNFPPRFSGLQFPNYSSELNVNALELDDSALYLCASSLWLAYEQFFGPGTRLTVL.

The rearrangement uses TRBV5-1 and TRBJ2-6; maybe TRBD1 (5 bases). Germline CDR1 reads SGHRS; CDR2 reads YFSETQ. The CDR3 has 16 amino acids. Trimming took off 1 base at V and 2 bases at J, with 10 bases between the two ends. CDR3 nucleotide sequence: TGCGCCAGCAGCTTGATTGGCAGGGCTGGGGCCAACGTCCTGACTTTC. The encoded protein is CASSLIGRAGANVLTF. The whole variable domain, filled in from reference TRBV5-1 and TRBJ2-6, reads KAGVTQTPRYLIKTRGQQVTLSCSPISGHRSVSWYQQTPGQGLQFLFEYFSETQRNKGNFPGRFSGRQFSNSRSEMNVSTLELGDSALYLCASSLIGRAGANVLTFGAGSRLTVL.

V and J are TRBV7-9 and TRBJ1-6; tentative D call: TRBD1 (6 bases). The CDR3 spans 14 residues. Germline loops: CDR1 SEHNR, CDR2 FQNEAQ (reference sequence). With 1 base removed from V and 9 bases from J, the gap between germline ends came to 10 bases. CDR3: CASSLVGDISPLHF. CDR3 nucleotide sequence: TGTGCCAGCAGCTTAGTTGGGGACATTTCACCCCTCCACTTT.